A selection of T cell receptor beta chains follows, all from one sample in a study of blood T cell repertoires in COVID-19. Here immunoSEQ multiplex PCR was the method, and the copy in TCRdb shows in-frame clones only, minus some. This repertoire shows fewer than 200,000 clones, around three quarters found once; its top ten account for approximately 8%. The sequencing input was peripheral blood. All receptors derive from a man in his 60s with acute or convalescent COVID-19. Each CDR3 is given with its conserved first and last residue. The D gene is left open where the match is weak. Size is omitted from some rows. Given values are once, few, many or a class for expanded clones.

D: TRBD1
size: .
J: TRBJ1-3
V: TRBV6-5
DNA: TGTGCCAGCAGGAAAGACAGGGCTGGAAACACCATATATTTT
CDR3: CASRKDRAGNTIYF

D: .
size: .
J: TRBJ1-4
V: TRBV2
DNA: TGTGCCAGCAGACTCGGGGACACAACTAATGAAAAACTGTTTTTT
CDR3: CASRLGDTTNEKLFF

D: TRBD2
size: .
J: TRBJ2-3
V: TRBV27
DNA: TGTGCCAGCAGTTGGGCGGGGCTAGCGGGGACCGACACAGATACGCAGTATTTT
CDR3: CASSWAGLAGTDTDTQYF

D: .
size: .
J: TRBJ2-1
V: TRBV29-1
DNA: TGCAGCGTCAGACCCCTCTTAAGACGGTGGGCCGGCAATGAGCAGTTCTTC
CDR3: CSVRPLLRRWAGNEQFF

D: .
size: .
J: TRBJ1-4
V: TRBV28
DNA: TGTGCCAGCAGACAGGTAGCTAATGAAAAACTGTTTTTT
CDR3: CASRQVANEKLFF

D: .
size: many
J: TRBJ2-2
V: TRBV5-4
DNA: TGTGCCAGCAGCCCGGGGGGCCATGGGGAGCTGTTTTTT
CDR3: CASSPGGHGELFF

D: TRBD1
size: .
J: TRBJ1-4
V: TRBV4-3
DNA: TGCGCCAGCAGCCAAGATGGACGAAGGACAGGGTGGGAAAAACTGTTTTTT
CDR3: CASSQDGRRTGWEKLFF

D: .
size: .
J: TRBJ2-2
V: TRBV7-6
DNA: TGTGCCAGCAGCTTATCGACGGAGACGGCGAACACCGGGGAGCTGTTTTTT
CDR3: CASSLSTETANTGELFF

D: TRBD2
size: .
J: TRBJ2-2
V: TRBV6-2/TRBV6-3
DNA: TGTGCCAGCAGTCCCTTCTCGGACTTGCGGGGGAGGAACACCGGGGAGCTGTTTTTT
CDR3: CASSPFSDLRGRNTGELFF

D: TRBD1
size: .
J: TRBJ2-7
V: TRBV6-4
DNA: TGTGCCAGCAGTGACTCGACGCCTCACCGGGACAGGGGTTGCAACGAGCAGTACTTC
CDR3: CASSDSTPHRDRGCNEQYF

D: TRBD1
size: .
J: TRBJ2-2
V: TRBV5-1
DNA: TGCGCCAGCAGCTCTGGACAGGGCTCCGGGGAGCTGTTTTTT
CDR3: CASSSGQGSGELFF

D: TRBD1
size: .
J: TRBJ1-1
V: TRBV18
DNA: TGTGCCAGCTCACCAACCCCGACAGGGGATAGTAGCACTGAAGCTTTCTTT
CDR3: CASSPTPTGDSSTEAFF

D: .
size: .
J: TRBJ1-5
V: TRBV6-6
DNA: TGTGCCAGCAGTTACTCCGGCGGAAATCAGCCCCAGCATTTT
CDR3: CASSYSGGNQPQHF

D: .
size: .
J: TRBJ2-5
V: TRBV5-1
DNA: TGCGCCAGCAGCTTCGGACTGGGACAAGAGACCCAGTACTTC
CDR3: CASSFGLGQETQYF

D: .
size: .
J: TRBJ1-1
V: TRBV4-2
DNA: TGTGCCAGCAGCCAGGAGACAGGATCCACTGAAGCTTTCTTT
CDR3: CASSQETGSTEAFF

D: .
size: .
J: TRBJ1-5
V: TRBV4-1
DNA: TGCGCCAGCAGCCAAGATTGGGAGAGGGTGAATCAGCCCCAGCATTTT
CDR3: CASSQDWERVNQPQHF

D: TRBD1
size: few
J: TRBJ1-2
V: TRBV30
DNA: TGTGCCTGGAGTGTACACAGGGGTGGGGGCTACACCTTC
CDR3: CAWSVHRGGGYTF

D: TRBD1
size: .
J: TRBJ1-2
V: TRBV7-9
DNA: TGTGCCAGCAGCCCGGGACAGCTACGAAACTATGGCTACACCTTC
CDR3: CASSPGQLRNYGYTF

D: .
size: .
J: TRBJ1-1
V: TRBV10-1
DNA: TGCGCCAGAAGGGACTTCCACACTGAAGCTTTCTTT
CDR3: CARRDFHTEAFF

D: TRBD1
size: .
J: TRBJ2-7
V: TRBV18
DNA: TGTGCCAGCTCACCACCGGGACAGGCCGACGAGCAGTACTTC
CDR3: CASSPPGQADEQYF

D: .
size: .
J: TRBJ2-1
V: TRBV5-4
DNA: TGTGCCAGCAGCTTTGGGCTGAACAATGAGCAGTTCTTC
CDR3: CASSFGLNNEQFF

D: TRBD1
size: once
J: TRBJ2-3
V: TRBV12-3/TRBV12-4
DNA: TGTGCCAGCAGCCCCACAGGGGTAGATACGCAGTATTTT
CDR3: CASSPTGVDTQYF

D: .
size: .
J: TRBJ1-3
V: TRBV7-2
DNA: TGTGCCAGCAGCGCTAGACAGTCCGCTATCTCTGGAAACACCATATATTTT
CDR3: CASSARQSAISGNTIYF

D: .
size: .
J: TRBJ1-1
V: TRBV9
DNA: TGTGCCAGCAGCGTAGCGGGGGAAAGAGGCACTGAAGCTTTCTTT
CDR3: CASSVAGERGTEAFF

D: .
size: few
J: TRBJ2-7
V: TRBV10-3
DNA: TGTGCCATCAGTGATGGCAGGGATCACTACGAGCAGTACTTC
CDR3: CAISDGRDHYEQYF

D: .
size: .
J: TRBJ1-6
V: TRBV5-5
DNA: TGTGCCAGCACCGTGGAAAAGGCTAGCTCCTATAATTCACCCCTCCACTTT
CDR3: CASTVEKASSYNSPLHF

D: .
size: .
J: TRBJ2-7
V: TRBV5-1
DNA: TGCGCCAGCAGCCCGGACAGCTACGAGCAGTACTTC
CDR3: CASSPDSYEQYF

D: TRBD1
size: few
J: TRBJ1-4
V: TRBV5-1
DNA: TGCGCCAGCAGCTTGACAGGGGGCGAGGGCCGGGGTGAGGAAAAACTGTTTTTT
CDR3: CASSLTGGEGRGEEKLFF

D: .
size: many
J: TRBJ2-1
V: TRBV4-3
DNA: TGCGCCAGCAGCCAAAATCATAGGAGTTCCTACAATGAGCAGTTCTTC
CDR3: CASSQNHRSSYNEQFF

D: TRBD1
size: .
J: TRBJ2-1
V: TRBV12-5
DNA: TGTGCTAGTGGTTTGGAGACAGGGAATGAGCAGTTCTTC
CDR3: CASGLETGNEQFF

D: TRBD2
size: .
J: TRBJ2-3
V: TRBV7-2
DNA: TGTGCCAGCAGCTTCCGGCCCCGGGGGGGGCGGGCAAGCACAGATACGCAGTATTTT
CDR3: CASSFRPRGGRASTDTQYF

D: .
size: .
J: TRBJ2-7
V: TRBV5-4
DNA: TGTGCCAGCAGCTTGGGGGCCCCCGGGACCTACGAGCAGTACTTC
CDR3: CASSLGAPGTYEQYF

D: TRBD1
size: .
J: TRBJ1-3
V: TRBV6-5
DNA: TGTGCCACGACCAAAGGGACAGGGAATGGAAACACCATATATTTT
CDR3: CATTKGTGNGNTIYF

D: .
size: .
J: TRBJ1-2
V: TRBV24-1
DNA: TGTGCCACCAGTGATTTGAACGGTAACTATGGCTACACCTTC
CDR3: CATSDLNGNYGYTF

D: .
size: .
J: TRBJ2-7
V: TRBV7-3
DNA: TGTGCCAGCAGCTTAACGTTGACAGCCTACGAGCAGTACTTC
CDR3: CASSLTLTAYEQYF

D: .
size: few
J: TRBJ2-7
V: TRBV7-9
DNA: TGTGCCAGCAGCTTAACAGGTACCGAGCAGTACTTC
CDR3: CASSLTGTEQYF

D: .
size: .
J: TRBJ1-6
V: TRBV9
DNA: TGTGCCAGCAGCGTAGGGAGGTATGGTACCCTCCACTTT
CDR3: CASSVGRYGTLHF

D: TRBD1
size: .
J: TRBJ2-7
V: TRBV19
DNA: TGTGCCAGTAGTATGGGGACAGGGGTCTACGAGCAGTACTTC
CDR3: CASSMGTGVYEQYF

D: .
size: .
J: TRBJ1-4
V: TRBV30
DNA: TGTGCCTGGGGGCGCGATGAAAAACTGTTTTTT
CDR3: CAWGRDEKLFF

D: .
size: .
J: TRBJ1-6
V: TRBV29-1
DNA: TGCAGCGTTGGACAGGCGGCCGATTCACCCCTCCACTTT
CDR3: CSVGQAADSPLHF

D: .
size: .
J: TRBJ2-2
V: TRBV19
DNA: TGTGCCAGTAGCCTAGACCAGGGTTTCCCCGGGGAGCTGTTTTTT
CDR3: CASSLDQGFPGELFF

D: TRBD1
size: .
J: TRBJ2-7
V: TRBV13
DNA: TGTGCCAGCAGCTCTCACAGGGGAAGCGACGAGCAGTACTTC
CDR3: CASSSHRGSDEQYF

D: .
size: .
J: TRBJ1-4
V: TRBV2
DNA: TGTGCCAGCACGGAGGCTAATGAAAAACTGTTTTTT
CDR3: CASTEANEKLFF

D: .
size: .
J: TRBJ2-1
V: TRBV3-1/TRBV3-2
DNA: TGTGCCAGCAGCCAAGATAGAGTCAGGGGAAATGATGAGCAGTTCTTC
CDR3: CASSQDRVRGNDEQFF

D: TRBD1
size: once
J: TRBJ2-7
V: TRBV19
DNA: TGTGCCAGTCGACAGGGGGCGAGCTCCTACGAGCAGTACTTC
CDR3: CASRQGASSYEQYF

D: TRBD1
size: .
J: TRBJ2-2
V: TRBV6-2/TRBV6-3
DNA: TGTGCCAGCAGTTCGACAGGGGGGAACACCGGGGAGCTGTTTTTT
CDR3: CASSSTGGNTGELFF

D: TRBD2
size: few
J: TRBJ2-2
V: TRBV11-2
DNA: TGTGCCAGCAGGGGGGGGAGGGGCGCGAACACCGGGGAGCTGTTTTTT
CDR3: CASRGGRGANTGELFF

D: .
size: .
J: TRBJ1-4
V: TRBV9
DNA: TGTGCCAGCAGCGTAGGACAGCCCAATGAAAAACTGTTTTTT
CDR3: CASSVGQPNEKLFF

D: .
size: few
J: TRBJ2-3
V: TRBV9
DNA: TGTGCCAGCAGCCCTCAGGGGCTGGGGGTTACTTTCACAGATACGCAGTATTTT
CDR3: CASSPQGLGVTFTDTQYF

D: .
size: .
J: TRBJ1-3
V: TRBV5-1
DNA: TGCGCCAGCAGCTCCGGGACGCCGGGGGACACCATATATTTT
CDR3: CASSSGTPGDTIYF

D: .
size: once
J: TRBJ2-3
V: TRBV30
DNA: TGTGCCTGGAATCTAGCTGGTCCATCAGATACGCAGTATTTT
CDR3: CAWNLAGPSDTQYF

D: TRBD1
size: .
J: TRBJ1-6
V: TRBV7-2
DNA: TGTGCCAGCAGCTTAGAGACAGGGGTGTCGTCACCCCTCCACTTT
CDR3: CASSLETGVSSPLHF

D: .
size: .
J: TRBJ2-2
V: TRBV30
DNA: TGTGCCTGGAGCAAGGGGGGGACGACCGGGGAGCTGTTTTTT
CDR3: CAWSKGGTTGELFF

D: .
size: .
J: TRBJ1-2
V: TRBV12-3/TRBV12-4
DNA: TGTGCCAGCAGGCCGCAGGGAGGCGATGGCTACACCTTC
CDR3: CASRPQGGDGYTF